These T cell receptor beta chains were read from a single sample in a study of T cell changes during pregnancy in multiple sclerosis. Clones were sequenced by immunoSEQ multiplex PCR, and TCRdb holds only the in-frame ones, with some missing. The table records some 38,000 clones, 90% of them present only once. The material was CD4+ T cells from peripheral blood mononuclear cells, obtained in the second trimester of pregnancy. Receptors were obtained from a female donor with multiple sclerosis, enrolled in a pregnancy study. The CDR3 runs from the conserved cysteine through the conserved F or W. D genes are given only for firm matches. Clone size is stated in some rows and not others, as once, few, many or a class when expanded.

TGTGCCAGCAGAGGACAGGGCATGGACAATCAGCCCCAGCATTTT	CASRGQGMDNQPQHF	TRBD1	TRBV6-1	TRBJ1-5	-
TGTGCCAGCAGCTCCTTAGCGGTTAGCACAGATACGCAGTATTTT	CASSSLAVSTDTQYF	-	TRBV7-2	TRBJ2-3	once
TGTGCCAGCAGTCTCCTACCCACCCGGACAGTCCAGTACTTC	CASSLLPTRTVQYF	-	TRBV28	TRBJ2-5	-
TGTGCCAGCAGTCCCCCACTAGCGGGAGCGTCGTACGAGCAGTACTTC	CASSPPLAGASYEQYF	TRBD2	TRBV28	TRBJ2-7	few
TGTGCCAGCAGCTTCACAGGGAGGGCCCTCGGGGAGACCCAGTACTTC	CASSFTGRALGETQYF	-	TRBV7-2	TRBJ2-5	-
TGTGCCAGCAACGACAGGGTCGGGGAGACCCAGTACTTC	CASNDRVGETQYF	TRBD1	TRBV7-2	TRBJ2-5	-
TGCGCCAGCAGCCAAGAACCTAGCGGGGGGGGAGAGACCCAGTACTTC	CASSQEPSGGGETQYF	TRBD2	TRBV4-3	TRBJ2-5	-
TGTGCCAGCAGTCCTCGACGGACAGGAGTCTACGAGCAGTACTTC	CASSPRRTGVYEQYF	TRBD1	TRBV6-6	TRBJ2-7	few
TGTGCCAGCAGCTTAGATCTGGGAGAGTATGGCTACACCTTC	CASSLDLGEYGYTF	-	TRBV11-2	TRBJ1-2	-
TGTGCCAGTAGACAAAGCGGAGAGACCCAGTACTTC	CASRQSGETQYF	-	TRBV19	TRBJ2-5	medium-sized
TGTGCCAGCAGTTTATCCGGACAGATCGGAGGCTACACCTTC	CASSLSGQIGGYTF	-	TRBV28	TRBJ1-2	-
TGTGCCAGCACAGGGGGATTTAACTATGGCTACACCTTC	CASTGGFNYGYTF	TRBD1	TRBV19	TRBJ1-2	once
TGTGCCAGCTCACGGAACAGGGGTTATAATGAAAAACTGTTTTTT	CASSRNRGYNEKLFF	TRBD1	TRBV18	TRBJ1-4	-
TGTGCCAGCAGTGGTCCCGGGACTAGCGGGAGGGCCTGGAATGAGCAGTTCTTC	CASSGPGTSGRAWNEQFF	TRBD2	TRBV28	TRBJ2-1	-
TGTGCCAGCAGCAAAGTAGGTAGCCTCCGGACTAGCGGGAGGGCCGACGAGCAGTACTTC	CASSKVGSLRTSGRADEQYF	-	TRBV21-1	TRBJ2-7	-
TGCGCCAGCAGCCAAGATCGGGACAATGAGCAGTTCTTC	CASSQDRDNEQFF	-	TRBV4-1	TRBJ2-1	-
TGCGCCAGCAGCTTGGGATCAGGTTCCTACAATGAGCAGTTCTTC	CASSLGSGSYNEQFF	-	TRBV5-1	TRBJ2-1	-
TGTGCCAGCAGGGAAGACAGTGATCAGCCCCAGCATTTT	CASREDSDQPQHF	-	TRBV2	TRBJ1-5	-
TGTGCCAGCAGCCGGGGAGGAGCCTCACTTACACGCCCTTACAATGAGCAGTTCTTC	CASSRGGASLTRPYNEQFF	-	TRBV5-6	TRBJ2-1	-